These 24 T cell receptor beta chains came from one sample sequenced in a study of breast tumors, draining lymph nodes, adjacent tissues. The lymph nodes were axillary draining lymph nodes from breast cancer patients. TCRdb re-called the multiplex PCR reads with MiXCR, one entry per CDR3 protein. The table has more than 85,000 distinct CDR3 sequences, about 20% seen once; the top ten hold roughly 1.2%. Sequencing used axillary lymph node tissue. The receptors derive from a female donor with breast cancer. Some clones in this sample may be carry-over from other donors' samples.

In its sample, this clonotype was seen a few times. The chain recombines TRBV19 with TRBJ2-7; tentatively, D is TRBD1 (5 bases). The germline gives CDR1 LNHDA, CDR2 SQIVND (reference sequence). The CDR3 is made up of 13 amino acids. Deletions cut 6 bases from V and 4 bases from J, with 13 bases between. The CDR3 reads CASSPQVSYEQYF. The CDR3, as DNA: TGTGCCAGTAGCCCACAGGTTTCTTACGAGCAGTACTTC.

The chain joins TRBV7-2 to TRBJ2-7; the D gene is possibly TRBD1 (6 bases). In germline, CDR1 is SGHTA, CDR2 FQGNSA. This CDR3 is 15 amino acids long. Trimming left V 0 bases short and J 2 bases short, with 11 bases between. CDR3 residues: CASSLATGLPYEQYF. The CDR3 DNA is TGTGCCAGCAGCTTAGCGACAGGCCTGCCCTACGAGCAGTACTTC.

V usage is TRBV3-1 and J usage is TRBJ2-3, with TRBD2 identical over 7 bases. The CDR3 contains 15 residues. Trimming at V came to 4 bases and at J to 1 base, leaving 5 bases not matched to a gene. CDR1 and CDR2 from the germline V gene are LGHDT and YNNKEL (reference sequence). DNA of the CDR3: TGTGCCAGCAGCCGCGGGACTACCCGCACAGATACGCAGTATTTT. This encodes CASSRGTTRTDTQYF.

This clonotype was seen repeatedly, ten times or more. The chain has TRBV11-1 and TRBJ2-7; D is unclear. This CDR3 is 14 amino acids long. Germline-derived CDR1 and CDR2 are SGHAT and FQDESV (reference sequence). The V end was cut by 5 bases, the J end by 0 bases, with 11 bases between. The DNA for the CDR3 is TGTGCCAGCAGCGCTGGCGGACCCTCCTACGAGCAGTACTTC. It encodes CASSAGGPSYEQYF. The full variable domain, its missing parts supplied by reference TRBV11-1 and TRBJ2-7, is EAEVAQSPRYKITEKSQAVAFWCDPISGHATLYWYRQILGQGPELLVQFQDESVVDDSQLPKDRFSAERLKGVDSTLKIQPAELGDSAMYLCASSAGGPSYEQYFGPGTRLTVT.

V gene TRBV28 combines with J gene TRBJ1-4; D is possibly TRBD1 (6 bases). The CDR3 covers 12 residues. V gave up 6 bases and J gave up 15 bases, with 17 bases separating them. Germline assignment: CDR1 MDHEN and CDR2 SYDVKM. The CDR3 loop reads CASSDRLGGVFF. The CDR3 region has the DNA TGTGCCAGCAGCGACAGGTTGGGAGGGGTGTTTTTT.

About this clonotype: This could be a read error, since a much larger clone is one nucleotide away. J is TRBJ2-5 and V is TRBV3-1, with a tentative D call TRBD1 (6 bases). The germline V gene has CDR1 LGHDT and CDR2 YNNKEL (reference sequence). The CDR3 extends over 15 amino acids. Trimming left V 3 bases short and J 7 bases short, with 18 bases between. CDR3 nucleotides: TGTGCCAGCAGCCAGTCCGGGGCAGGGGAAGGGACCCAGTACTTC. This codes for CASSQSGAGEGTQYF.

The rearrangement joins TRBV15 to TRBJ1-3; 8 nucleotides align to TRBD1. Losses at the gene ends were 5 bases for V and 2 bases for J; bases not matched to a gene: 8. This CDR3 has 16 amino acids. Germline CDR1 LNHNV, CDR2 YYDKDF (reference sequence). Here the CDR3 DNA reads TGTGCCACCAGCTACTCGACAGGGGCCCCTGGAAACACCATATATTTT. This sequence encodes CATSYSTGAPGNTIYF.

This clonotype was detected ten times or more. The chain is built from TRBV5-6 and TRBJ2-1; the match to TRBD2 covers 8 bases. The CDR3 consists of 13 residues. The V segment lost 4 bases and the J segment 8 bases; nucleotides outside the gene matches: 5. Germline loops: CDR1 SGHDT, CDR2 YYEEEE. The CDR3 sequence: CASSGGGWDEQFF. CDR3 nucleotides: TGTGCCAGCAGCGGCGGGGGGTGGGATGAGCAGTTCTTC.

In regard to this clonotype: A read error may be the cause here, since a much bigger clone is one base away. The CDR3 region is CASSLNANYGCTF. For the CDR3, the DNA is TGTGCCAGCAGTTTAAACGCTAACTATGGCTGCACCTTC. V usage is TRBV12-3 or TRBV12-4 and J usage is TRBJ1-2; D gene ambiguous. The CDR3 loop spans 13 amino acids.

This clonotype has ten or more counts. This chain connects TRBV12-3 or TRBV12-4 to TRBJ2-5; 8 bases are a match to TRBD2. The CDR3 totals 14 residues. The J segment lost 5 bases and the V segment lost 5 bases, leaving 7 bases of the junction unmatched. The DNA of the CDR3 is TGTGCCAGCAGTAGTTACCCGGGGGGGGAGACCCAGTACTTC. This translates into CASSSYPGGETQYF.

This clonotype was counted at least ten times. The chain combines TRBV6-1 with TRBJ2-1; 8 bases agree with TRBD2. J was trimmed by 0 bases and V by 6 bases; bases with no gene match: 4. CDR1 is MNHNS, CDR2 SASEGT, per germline. This CDR3 contains 15 residues. DNA of the CDR3: TGTGCCAGCAGGCCGGGACTAGACTCCTACAATGAGCAGTTCTTC. Protein: CASRPGLDSYNEQFF.

The CDR3 DNA reads as TGCGCCAGCAGCTTGGAGGGGACGACGGTAGACGAGCAGTTCTTC. Translated: CASSLEGTTVDEQFF. The J gene is TRBJ2-1, the V gene TRBV5-1; D possibly matches TRBD1 or TRBD2 (5 bases each). The CDR3 totals 15 residues. The germline V gene encodes CDR1 SGHRS and CDR2 YFSETQ. V shed 0 bases and J shed 10 bases, with 17 bases lying between them.

This clonotype was recorded at least ten times. V is TRBV6-5 and J is TRBJ1-6; no clear D. Germline CDR1 reads MNHEY; CDR2 reads SVGAGI. V lost 0 bases and J 7 bases, leaving 10 bases between the germline ends. CDR3 length: 15 amino acids. CDR3 protein: CASSYSTQANSPLHF. The CDR3 nucleotides are TGTGCCAGCAGTTACTCGACTCAGGCCAATTCACCCCTCCACTTT.

This clonotype has at least ten counts. J is TRBJ1-4 and V is TRBV7-6; D is unresolved. Germline assignment: CDR1 SGHVS and CDR2 FNYEAQ. There are 10 residues in the CDR3. Trimming removed 8 bases from V and 7 bases from J, with 5 bases in between. DNA of the CDR3: TGTGCCAGCTCCGGTGAAAAACTGTTTTTT. It encodes CASSGEKLFF.

This clonotype was counted at least ten times. V and J are TRBV5-4 and TRBJ2-1; 9 bases match TRBD1. The V gene end was trimmed by 3 bases and the J gene end by 6 bases; junction bases not matched to a gene: 4. CDR1 and CDR2 from the germline V gene are SGHNT and YYREEE (reference sequence). This CDR3 has 14 residues. In nucleotides, the CDR3 is TGTGCCAGCAGCTCCGGGACAGGGAGCAATGAGCAGTTCTTC. Translated, it gives CASSSGTGSNEQFF.

This clonotype was picked up many times. V is TRBV10-1 and J is TRBJ2-3; 8 bases agree with TRBD1. The germline gives CDR1 WNHNN, CDR2 SYGVQD (reference sequence). V trimming: 6 bases; J trimming: 6 bases; junction bases outside the gene matches: 5. The CDR3 runs 13 residues. DNA for the CDR3: TGCGCCAGCAGCGACAGGGGTGGCGATACGCAGTATTTT. Protein sequence: CASSDRGGDTQYF.

This chain links TRBV7-3 with TRBJ2-2; tentative D call: TRBD2 (7 bases). The CDR3 consists of 16 residues. Germline lookup yields CDR1 SGHTA and CDR2 FQGTGA. Trimming stripped 6 bases from V and 4 bases from J, with 18 bases between. The CDR3 bases are TGTGCCAGCAGTTCTACCGGGGGGCTGGGCACCGGGGAGCTGTTTTTT. Translating gives CASSSTGGLGTGELFF.

This rearrangement joins TRBV28 to TRBJ1-5; 8 nucleotides match TRBD1. Trimming cost V 5 bases and J 6 bases; bases outside gene matches: 3. Germline CDR1 is MDHEN and CDR2 is SYDVKM. CDR3 length: 13 amino acids. The CDR3 loop is CASSLQGGQPQHF. The CDR3 nucleotides read TGTGCCAGCAGTCTACAGGGGGGTCAGCCCCAGCATTTT.

The chain uses TRBV18 and TRBJ1-1; D is undetermined. Trimming left V 3 bases short and J 1 base short, with 9 bases between. The length of the CDR3 is 14 residues. CDR1 and CDR2 from the germline V gene are KGHSH and LQKENI. The CDR3 region has the DNA TGTGCCAGCTCACCCCGACCCCAGAACACTGAAGCTTTCTTT. It translates to CASSPRPQNTEAFF.

This clonotype was observed many times. The V call is TRBV7-9, the J call TRBJ2-2; D is uncertain. Trimming stripped 4 bases from V and 3 bases from J, with 9 bases between. Germline assignment: CDR1 SEHNR and CDR2 FQNEAQ (reference sequence). CDR3 length equals 14 residues. In DNA, the CDR3 is TGTGCCAGCAGCTACATGACGGACACCGGGGAGCTGTTTTTT. It translates to CASSYMTDTGELFF.

To note about this clonotype: One base away lies a much larger clone, so this may be a sequencing read error. The V gene is TRBV5-6, the J gene TRBJ2-7, with 7 bases aligning to TRBD1. Germline loops: CDR1 SGHDT, CDR2 YYEEEE. The length of the CDR3 is 15 residues. V dropped 4 bases and J dropped 3; count of bases not matched to a gene: 10. The CDR3 DNA sequence: TGTGCCAGCAGCCCTGCCGCCGGGACAGTCTACGAGCAGTACTTC. Its translation: CASSPAAGTVYEQYF.

This clonotype was seen a few times. V and J are TRBV6-5 and TRBJ1-6, with a possible D match to TRBD1 (5 bases). CDR1 MNHEY and CDR2 SVGAGI come from the germline V gene. This CDR3 contains 15 residues. The ends were cut back, 2 bases at V and 7 bases at J, with 12 bases in the middle. DNA of the CDR3: TGTGCCAGCAGTTACGGCGTCAGGGCCAATTCACCCCTCCACTTT. Translation gives CASSYGVRANSPLHF.

This clonotype appeared many times. This rearrangement joins TRBV4-2 to TRBJ1-5; D gene uncertain. V lost 0 bases and J lost 0, with 9 bases in between. CDR1 is LGHNA, CDR2 YNFKEQ, per germline. The CDR3 consists of 16 residues. The DNA for the CDR3 is TGTGCCAGCAGCCAAGATAGGCCAGATAGCAATCAGCCCCAGCATTTT. The encoded protein is CASSQDRPDSNQPQHF.

In regard to this clonotype: Its ends do not fully match the called genes, so a read error is possible. The J gene is TRBJ2-3, the V gene TRBV4-1; a possible D gene is TRBD1 (6 bases). The CDR3 covers 15 residues. Germline V gene sequence: CDR1 MGHRA, CDR2 YSYEKL. CDR3 amino acids: CASSHTLGHTDMQYF. Here the CDR3 DNA reads TGCGCCAGCAGCCATACTTTGGGACACACAGATATGCAGTATTTT.